The 22 T cell receptor beta chains in this list originate from one sample, sequenced in a study of cytomegalovirus exposure and HLA in healthy donors. Vbeta (60) and Jbeta (13) primers were used in the PCR. TCRdb's copy holds only in-frame clones and misses some; the assay was immunoSEQ multiplex PCR. This sample has around 85,000 clones, with over 60% found just once. Source material: PBMCs. The receptors were gathered from a man in his sixties in good health and CMV-seronegative.

V gene TRBV10-3 combines with J gene TRBJ1-3, with a weak D call TRBD1 (6 bases). This CDR3 is built from 16 residues. Per germline, CDR1 ENHRY and CDR2 SYGVKD. V gave up 2 bases and J gave up 0 bases, with 11 bases separating them. For the CDR3, the DNA is TGTGCCATCAGTGAGGGACAGCTTAACTCTGGAAACACCATATATTTT. This sequence encodes CAISEGQLNSGNTIYF.

To note about this clone: The junction departs from germline at one end; a sequencing error may be responsible. Here the CDR3 reads CASSPIGDRGGADTQYF. DNA for the CDR3: TGTGCTAGCAGCCCCATTGGGGACAGGGGGGGTGCAGATACGCAGTATTTT. The chain combines TRBV7-7 with TRBJ2-3, with 11 bases lining up with TRBD1. CDR1 and CDR2 from the germline V gene are SSHAT and FNYEAQ (reference sequence). This CDR3 comprises 17 residues.

V usage is TRBV7-8 and J usage is TRBJ2-7; 10 positions agree with TRBD2. Per germline, CDR1 SGHVS and CDR2 FQNEAQ. The V gene end was trimmed by 1 base and the J gene end by 3 bases; junction bases not matched to a gene: 9. The CDR3 runs to 17 residues. Written as DNA, the CDR3 is TGTGCCAGCAGCTTAGAGGCTAGCGGGGGTTCTTTCTACGAGCAGTACTTC. Translated: CASSLEASGGSFYEQYF.

J is TRBJ1-1 and V is TRBV7-9, with D tentatively TRBD1 (5 bases). Trimming took 3 bases from V and 5 from J, leaving 10 bases between them. Per germline, CDR1 SEHNR and CDR2 FQNEAQ (reference sequence). CDR3 length: 13 residues. CDR3 in amino acids: CASSFGGETEAFF. The DNA for the CDR3 is TGTGCCAGCAGCTTTGGAGGGGAAACTGAAGCTTTCTTT.

This clone was found once. The genes are TRBV27 and TRBJ2-7; 12 bases align to TRBD2. CDR3 length equals 16 residues. From germline, CDR1 is MNHEY and CDR2 SMNVEV (reference sequence). Trimming cost V 6 bases and J 0 bases; bases outside gene matches: 6. Written as DNA, the CDR3 is TGTGCCAGCAGCCGGGGACTAGCGGGTTACTCCTACGAGCAGTACTTC. It codes for CASSRGLAGYSYEQYF.

Note on this clone: The identical CDR3 is also encoded by other nucleotide sequences in the sample. The chain has TRBV5-1 and TRBJ2-7; 10 nucleotides align to TRBD1. The CDR3 consists of 14 residues. After removal of 4 bases from V and 6 bases from J, the junction contained 7 bases not matched to a gene. The germline V gene has CDR1 SGHRS and CDR2 YFSETQ. CDR3 sequence: CASSQRQGAGEQYF. The CDR3 DNA is TGCGCCAGCAGCCAGAGACAGGGGGCAGGCGAGCAGTACTTC.

The CDR3 sequence: CASSKGQAADTEAFF. In DNA, the CDR3 is TGTGCCAGCAGCAAAGGACAGGCGGCGGACACTGAAGCTTTCTTT. V is TRBV5-8 and J is TRBJ1-1; 7 bases match TRBD1. Germline lookup yields CDR1 SGHTS and CDR2 YDEGEE. This CDR3 has 15 amino acids. Trimming at V came to 4 bases and at J to 3 bases, leaving 9 bases not matched to a gene.

This sequence joins TRBV30 and TRBJ1-4; 9 bases are a match to TRBD1. Per germline, CDR1 GTSNPN and CDR2 SVGIG (reference sequence). The length of the CDR3 is 16 residues. Trimming took 3 bases from V and 0 from J; bases not matched to a gene: 5. In DNA form, the CDR3 reads TGTGCCTGGAGGGGGGACAGGGTCGCAACTAATGAAAAACTGTTTTTT. Translation: CAWRGDRVATNEKLFF.

There are a few counts of this clone. V usage is TRBV6-5 and J usage is TRBJ1-1; D not certain. The germline V gene encodes CDR1 MNHEY and CDR2 SVGAGI. Trimming left V 4 bases short and J 4 bases short, with 10 bases between. The CDR3 sequence is 13 residues long. As DNA, the CDR3 is TGTGCCAGCAGTTCCCGGGAGGGCACTGAAGCTTTCTTT. It yields the protein CASSSREGTEAFF.

This clone was detected a few times. The chain carries TRBV6-6 and TRBJ1-1, with TRBD1 matching 9 bases. The CDR3 loop spans 15 amino acids. Germline CDR1 and CDR2: MNHNY and SVGAGI (reference sequence). J gave up 6 bases and V 3 bases, and 8 bases lay outside the gene matches. The CDR3 nucleotides are TGTGCCAGCAGTTATAACCCGGGACAGGGTTCTGAAGCTTTCTTT. Encoded protein: CASSYNPGQGSEAFF.

V usage is TRBV4-1 and J usage is TRBJ1-3; TRBD1 matches at 8 bases. Germline-derived CDR1 and CDR2 are MGHRA and YSYEKL. Trimming removed 0 bases from V and 1 base from J; junction bases left unmatched: 8. The CDR3 sequence is 18 residues long. The CDR3 loop reads CASSQDPRTGRSGNTIYF. The CDR3 DNA sequence: TGCGCCAGCAGCCAAGATCCCAGGACAGGGCGTTCTGGAAACACCATATATTTT.

The chain couples TRBV15 to TRBJ1-1; D remains ambiguous. Deletions cut 10 bases from V and 3 bases from J, with 21 bases between. This CDR3 has 15 residues. The V gene's germline CDR1 is LNHNV and CDR2 YYDKDF (reference sequence). The CDR3 bases are TGTGCCATCAAAGAATTCGAGGTGGTGGACACTGAAGCTTTCTTT. This codes for CAIKEFEVVDTEAFF.

The chain uses TRBV27 and TRBJ2-3, with a possible D match to TRBD2 (6 bases). The germline gives CDR1 MNHEY, CDR2 SMNVEV (reference sequence). V was pared by 6 bases and J by 0 bases, with 13 bases between. The CDR3 spans 15 residues. CDR3 in amino acids: CASRPGLTSTDTQYF. The CDR3 DNA reads as TGTGCCAGCAGACCAGGACTAACTAGCACAGATACGCAGTATTTT.

This chain connects TRBV7-3 to TRBJ2-3; a possible D gene is TRBD2 (6 bases). The germline V and J ends were trimmed by 5 bases and 1 base, with 19 bases remaining between them. From germline, CDR1 is SGHTA and CDR2 FQGTGA. CDR3 length equals 17 residues. The CDR3 DNA reads TGTGCCAGCAGCCTGGAGGAGGGGCGGTTGGGCACAGATACGCAGTATTTT. Translated: CASSLEEGRLGTDTQYF.

This clone appeared a few times. This chain links TRBV5-4 with TRBJ2-7, with 7 bases lining up with TRBD1. The V gene end was trimmed by 4 bases and the J gene end by 2 bases; junction bases not matched to a gene: 6. The CDR3 sequence is 14 residues long. CDR1 and CDR2 (germline): SGHNT, YYREEE (reference sequence). The CDR3 protein is CASSPWDRPYEQYF. The CDR3 region has the DNA TGTGCCAGCAGCCCCTGGGACAGACCCTACGAGCAGTACTTC.

The J gene is TRBJ1-1, the V gene TRBV2, with D possibly being TRBD1 (6 bases). The ends were cut back, 4 bases at V and 5 bases at J, with 14 bases in the middle. This CDR3 has 14 amino acids. CDR1 is SNHLY, CDR2 FYNNEI, per germline. The CDR3 sequence: CASSVAAGDTEAFF. The CDR3 DNA is TGTGCCAGCAGTGTGGCCGCAGGGGATACTGAAGCTTTCTTT.

The gene calls are TRBV19 and TRBJ2-3; 9 nucleotides align to TRBD2. Germline V CDR1 and CDR2: LNHDA, SQIVND (reference sequence). Unmatched junction bases numbered 5, after V lost 3 bases and J lost 7 bases. This CDR3 has 14 amino acids. The CDR3: CASSMGLAGNTQYF. The CDR3 nucleotides read TGTGCCAGTAGTATGGGCCTAGCGGGGAATACGCAGTATTTT.

This clone was recorded a few times. This chain links TRBV15 with TRBJ2-1, with D hard to call. The V gene's germline CDR1 is LNHNV and CDR2 YYDKDF (reference sequence). The CDR3 runs 12 residues. The V end was cut by 3 bases, the J end by 12 bases, with 12 bases between. CDR3 DNA: TGTGCCACCAGCAGCCGGGTCCCTCCGCAGTTCTTC. It translates to CATSSRVPPQFF.

This sequence joins TRBV19 and TRBJ1-2; TRBD1 is a possible D gene (5 bases). The germline V gene encodes CDR1 LNHDA and CDR2 SQIVND (reference sequence). The V end was cut by 5 bases, the J end by 5 bases, with 9 bases between. The CDR3 sequence is 12 residues long. CDR3 region: CASSWGGYGYTF. Here the CDR3 DNA reads TGTGCCAGTAGTTGGGGCGGTTATGGCTACACCTTC.

The table lists this clone with a few counts. The sample has other DNA sequences that encode this CDR3 too. The V call is TRBV19, the J call TRBJ1-3; maybe TRBD1 (5 bases). Trimming took 7 bases from V and 1 from J, leaving 11 bases between them. The germline CDR1 and CDR2 sequences are LNHDA and SQIVND (reference sequence). There are 14 residues in the CDR3. As DNA, the CDR3 is TGTGCCAGTACCCGGGGGGGATCTGGAAACACCATATATTTT. This translates into CASTRGGSGNTIYF.

J is TRBJ1-2 and V is TRBV6-5; no reliable D call. The CDR3 consists of 15 residues. Germline lookup yields CDR1 MNHEY and CDR2 SVGAGI. V was trimmed by 0 bases and J by 4 bases, leaving 12 bases between them. The CDR3 DNA sequence: TGTGCCAGCAGTTACTCGATAGATCGCGTCTATGGCTACACCTTC. Residues: CASSYSIDRVYGYTF.

The chain recombines TRBV4-1 with TRBJ1-5; 9 positions match TRBD1. The V gene end was trimmed by 2 bases and the J gene end by 7 bases; junction bases not matched to a gene: 9. This CDR3 spans 16 amino acids. Germline CDR1 MGHRA, CDR2 YSYEKL. CDR3 loop: CASSQLTGGAYQPQHF. In nucleotides, the CDR3 is TGCGCCAGCAGCCAACTTACAGGGGGCGCATACCAGCCCCAGCATTTT.